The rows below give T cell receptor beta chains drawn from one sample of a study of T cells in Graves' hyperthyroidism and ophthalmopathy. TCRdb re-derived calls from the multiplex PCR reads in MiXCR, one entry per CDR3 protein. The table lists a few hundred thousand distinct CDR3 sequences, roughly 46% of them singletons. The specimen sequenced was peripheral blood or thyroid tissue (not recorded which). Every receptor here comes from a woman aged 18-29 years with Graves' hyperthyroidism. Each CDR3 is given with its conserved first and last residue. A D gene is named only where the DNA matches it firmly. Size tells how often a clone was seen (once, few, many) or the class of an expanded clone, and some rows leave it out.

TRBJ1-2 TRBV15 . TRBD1 CATSQARQGALTYGYTF TGTGCCACCAGCCAGGCTCGACAGGGGGCATTGACCTATGGCTACACCTTC
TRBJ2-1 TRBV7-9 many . CASSRSNEQFF TGTGCCAGCAGCCGCAGCAATGAGCAGTTCTTC
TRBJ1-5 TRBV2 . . CASDQGIGNQPQHF TGTGCCAGTGATCAGGGGATCGGCAATCAGCCCCAGCATTTT
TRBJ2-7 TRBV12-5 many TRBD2 CASGQGLAFDEQYF TGTGCTAGTGGTCAGGGACTAGCCTTCGACGAGCAGTACTTC
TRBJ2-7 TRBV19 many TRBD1 CASSGNRAQGEPYEQYF TGTGCCAGTAGTGGGAACCGAGCTCAGGGGGAGCCCTACGAGCAGTACTTC
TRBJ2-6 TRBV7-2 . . CASSLTYGDNVLTF TGTGCCAGCAGCTTAACGTACGGGGACAACGTCCTGACTTTC
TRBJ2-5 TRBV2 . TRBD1 CASSEARGRLETQYF TGTGCCAGCAGTGAAGCGAGGGGGCGGTTGGAGACCCAGTACTTC
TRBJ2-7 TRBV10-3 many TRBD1 CAISELGGYYEQYF TGTGCCATCAGTGAGTTAGGGGGCTACTACGAGCAGTACTTC
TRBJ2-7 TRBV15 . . CATSSQDPQALSYEQYF TGTGCCACCAGCAGCCAAGATCCCCAGGCTCTCTCCTACGAGCAGTACTTC
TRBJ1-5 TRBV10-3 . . CAISRTSGDGQPQHF TGTGCCATCAGTAGGACTAGCGGGGACGGTCAGCCCCAGCATTTT
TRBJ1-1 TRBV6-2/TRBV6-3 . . CASRRQDSTPALNTEAFF TGTGCCAGCAGACGACAGGATTCCACTCCTGCTCTGAACACTGAAGCTTTCTTT